The rows below give T cell receptor beta chains drawn from one sample of a study of blood T cell repertoires in COVID-19. The repertoire was sequenced with immunoSEQ multiplex PCR; TCRdb's copy has only in-frame clones and lacks some. The sample lists approximately 390,000 clones, 85% to 90% seen once, with around 7% in the top ten. Sequencing was done on a sample of peripheral blood. The receptor source for this set is a man younger than 35 with active or convalescent COVID-19. The CDR3 runs from the conserved cysteine through the conserved F or W. A D gene is named only where the DNA matches it firmly. Some rows mark clone size as missing; the rest say once, few, many or name a class of expanded clone.

TRBD1	TRBV10-2	-	TRBJ2-7	CASSESTLRTGLSYEQYF	TGCGCCAGCAGTGAGTCGACTCTCCGGACAGGTTTATCCTACGAGCAGTACTTC
-	TRBV29-1	-	TRBJ1-1	CSVDPRNTEAFF	TGCAGCGTTGATCCGAGGAACACTGAAGCTTTCTTT
-	TRBV4-3	-	TRBJ2-3	CASSQGFRGGEDTQYF	TGCGCCAGCAGCCAAGGTTTTAGGGGGGGGGAAGATACGCAGTATTTT
TRBD2	TRBV24-1	-	TRBJ2-7	CATSDPAGLANEQYF	TGTGCCACCAGTGACCCCGCGGGACTAGCGAACGAGCAGTACTTC
TRBD2	TRBV14	-	TRBJ2-1	CASSPILAGDGGEQFF	TGTGCCAGCAGCCCAATTCTAGCGGGGGATGGGGGTGAGCAGTTCTTC
-	TRBV19	-	TRBJ2-3	CASSISGGKTDTQYF	TGTGCCAGTAGTATATCTGGCGGGAAAACAGATACGCAGTATTTT
TRBD1	TRBV4-2	-	TRBJ2-3	CASSQGSRTGDTDTQYF	TGTGCCAGCAGCCAAGGAAGTAGGACAGGAGACACAGATACGCAGTATTTT
-	TRBV6-6	-	TRBJ1-5	CASSYLSVRGNQPQHF	TGTGCCAGCAGTTACTTGAGCGTTCGGGGCAATCAGCCCCAGCATTTT
TRBD2	TRBV27	once	TRBJ2-1	CASKGLADYNEQFF	TGTGCCAGTAAAGGACTAGCGGATTACAATGAGCAGTTCTTC
-	TRBV20-1	-	TRBJ2-7	CSASFATGYEQYF	TGCAGTGCTAGTTTCGCCACAGGGTACGAGCAGTACTTC
-	TRBV29-1	-	TRBJ1-1	CSVVAGTSNTEAFF	TGCAGCGTTGTAGCCGGGACATCGAACACTGAAGCTTTCTTT
TRBD2	TRBV2	-	TRBJ2-3	CASSEGGAGEPDTQYF	TGTGCCAGCAGTGAGGGGGGAGCGGGGGAGCCGGATACGCAGTATTTT
-	TRBV7-2	-	TRBJ2-2	CASSPTGHMELFF	TGTGCCAGCAGCCCTACCGGACATATGGAGCTGTTTTTT
TRBD2	TRBV7-2	-	TRBJ2-7	CASSLASAGFSYEQYF	TGTGCCAGCAGCTTAGCTTCAGCGGGATTCTCCTACGAGCAGTACTTC
TRBD1	TRBV7-8	-	TRBJ1-2	CASSRDRAVLVGYGYTF	TGTGCCAGCAGCAGGGACAGGGCAGTTCTTGTCGGCTATGGCTACACCTTC